This paragraph covers one T cell receptor beta chain sequence. Its antigen remains unidentified. Base qualities are not at hand, and no much larger clone is one base apart. This CDR3 is also generated by other DNA sequences in the sample. Participants in the prospective study were aged about 18 to 95 years, lived in under 30 United States geographic areas, and enrolled through a virtual design. To assign participants to cohorts, the prospective study relied on clinical history that participants themselves reported in a screening survey and a study questionnaire. Each participant in the prospective study had whole blood, serum and a nasopharyngeal or oropharyngeal swab collected by mobile phlebotomists. Additional blood draws and questionnaires over an approximately 2-month period could optionally be provided by prospective study participants. Before DNA extraction, prospective study blood samples were shipped either frozen or at room temperature.

This entry is derived from a study of blood T cell repertoires in COVID-19 (TCRdb year 2020). Some background on the complete study: Collaborator samples came from the United States, Italy and Spain and covered acute and convalescent phases of COVID-19. Where available, HLA class I and class II types were obtained from metadata supplied by the sample provider rather than from assay-based typing. The material from the prospective study consisted of cDNA or gDNA derived from T cells, B-cell-depleted T cells, or PBMCs. Samples were obtained from the ongoing ImmuneRACE study (first 160 participants) and from approximately 1,200 subjects provided by 6 global collaborators. The sample metadata nearly always contained a de-identified subject ID, COVID-19 status, age in years and sex. Deeply sampled blood TCRbeta repertoires from subjects exposed to, actively infected with, or recovered from COVID-19 were included in the dataset. The repertoires were made available in a free public database intended to serve as a resource for research on the immune response to SARS-CoV-2. What the research found in general, with its limitations: The quantity of clinical and demographic metadata differed by source and by participant and was supplied without curation.

The CDR3 goes from the cysteine to the phenylalanine over 16 residues. Here the CDR3 DNA is all that survives: 48 bases in frame from base 1. CDR1 and CDR2 (SGHRS, YFSETQ) derive from the germline V gene. V gives up 0 bases and J gives up 1 base, and the segment between their germline ends measures 10 bases. TCRbeta CDR3 regions were amplified from genomic DNA by means of the immunoSEQ Assay, a bias-controlled multiplex PCR. In the authors' own workflow: The number of nucleated cells in each sample was estimated from the amplification of reference gene primers within the assay. Sequence reads were collapsed and filtered to measure the absolute abundance of every unique TCRbeta CDR3 rearrangement. For each sample, productive Simpson clonality was calculated by taking the square root of Simpson's diversity index across productive rearrangements. Imported from immuneACCESS, the table was reduced by TCRdb to in-frame sequences with V and J called. These copies leave out some clones; in studies compared against another copy, an unresolved V gene accounts for under half, and the cause of the remainder is not known. V, J and clone size derive from that table, while D and trimming were established from the DNA sequence. The table for this sample lists roughly 130,000 clones; roughly 86% of them were counted only once. The biggest ten clones account for nearly 3.5% of the sample.

The sequenced sample consisted of PBMCs or T cells enriched from blood (not recorded which). This clonotype was obtained from a woman aged 45-65 years with acute COVID-19. The rearranged chain carries TRBV5-1 and TRBJ2-2; no D gene call is confident. DNA sequence: TGCGCCAGCAGCTTGGGGTCAGGTCGGAACACCGGGGAGCTGTTTTTT. Translated, it gives CASSLGSGRNTGELFF.